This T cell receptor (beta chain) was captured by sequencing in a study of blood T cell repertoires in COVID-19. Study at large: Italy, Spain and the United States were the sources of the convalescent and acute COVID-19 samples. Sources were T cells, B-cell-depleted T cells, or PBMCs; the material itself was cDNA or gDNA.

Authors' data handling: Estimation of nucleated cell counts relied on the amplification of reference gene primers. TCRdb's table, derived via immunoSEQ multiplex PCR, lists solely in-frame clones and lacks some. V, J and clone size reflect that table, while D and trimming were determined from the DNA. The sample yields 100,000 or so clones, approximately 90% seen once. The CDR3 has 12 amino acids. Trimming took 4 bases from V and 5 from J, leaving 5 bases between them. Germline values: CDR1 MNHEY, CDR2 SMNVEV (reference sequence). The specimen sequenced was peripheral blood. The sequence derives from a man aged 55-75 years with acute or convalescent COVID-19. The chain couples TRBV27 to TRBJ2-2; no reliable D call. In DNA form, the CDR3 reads TGTGCCAGCAGTTCCCTGACCGGGGAGCTGTTTTTT. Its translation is CASSSLTGELFF.